A selection of T cell receptor beta chains follows, all from one sample in a study of blood T cells in healthy people across ages. TCRdb reprocessed the 5' RACE reads with MiXCR, giving one entry per CDR3 protein. This table has 870,000 or so distinct CDR3 sequences, around 30% appearing once. Sequencing input: blood. The receptor set was obtained from a woman older than 75 in good health. CDR3s leave out the opening cysteine and the closing phenylalanine or tryptophan.

>TRBV7-2|TRBJ2-1
ASRLTSSYNEQF
>TRBV10-3|TRBJ1-6
AISESRGRYSPLH
>TRBV7-9|TRBJ1-2
ASSAPTGTPSRYT
>TRBV6-2/TRBV6-3|TRBJ2-5
ASHTGGQETQY
>TRBV11-3|TRBJ2-1
ASSLRLAGGKYNEQF
>TRBV30|TRBJ1-2
AYAGTNYGYT
>TRBV15|TRBJ2-3
ATSRERRPTDTQY
>TRBV11-2|TRBJ1-2
ASSRSGGLFFFGYT
>TRBV7-2|TRBJ2-7
ASSLAGNVWYEQY
>TRBV4-1|TRBJ2-7
ASSRGGASYEQY
>TRBV6-5|TRBJ2-1
ASSLGRASNNEQF
>TRBV20-1|TRBJ2-3
SARGNLAVADTQY
>TRBV7-2|TRBJ1-4
ASSADRGTNEKLF
>TRBV7-2|TRBJ2-3
ASSPQGGVGGQDTQY
>TRBV25-1|TRBJ1-1
ASSESDRGETEAF
>TRBV12-3/TRBV12-4|TRBJ1-1
ASRRTPGQGLNTEAF
>TRBV20-1|TRBJ2-5
SAFDAGFPQETQY
>TRBV9|TRBJ2-1
ASGLGGSLSYNEQF
>TRBV7-2|TRBJ2-1
ASSRRGGNEQF
>TRBV5-6|TRBJ1-1
ASRVGGAALDAEAF
>TRBV15|NA
ATSRGTSSYEQY
>TRBV12-3/TRBV12-4|TRBJ2-7
ASSLALGQGFNEQY
>TRBV6-1|TRBJ1-1
ASNRGGWTGAF
>TRBV6-2/TRBV6-3|TRBJ1-2
ASSYAAGSYGYT
>TRBV3-1|TRBJ2-5
ASSQDGSGRETQY